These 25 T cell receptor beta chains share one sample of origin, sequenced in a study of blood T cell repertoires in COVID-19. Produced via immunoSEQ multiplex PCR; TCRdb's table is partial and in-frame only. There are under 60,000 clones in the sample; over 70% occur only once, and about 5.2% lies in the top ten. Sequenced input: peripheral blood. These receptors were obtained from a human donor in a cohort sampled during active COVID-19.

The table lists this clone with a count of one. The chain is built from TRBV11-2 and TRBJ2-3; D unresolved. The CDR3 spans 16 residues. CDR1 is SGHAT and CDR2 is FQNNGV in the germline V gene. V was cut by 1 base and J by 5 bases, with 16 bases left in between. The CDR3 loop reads CASSLVGQTGGDTQYF. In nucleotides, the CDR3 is TGTGCCAGCAGCTTAGTCGGTCAGACGGGTGGAGATACGCAGTATTTT.

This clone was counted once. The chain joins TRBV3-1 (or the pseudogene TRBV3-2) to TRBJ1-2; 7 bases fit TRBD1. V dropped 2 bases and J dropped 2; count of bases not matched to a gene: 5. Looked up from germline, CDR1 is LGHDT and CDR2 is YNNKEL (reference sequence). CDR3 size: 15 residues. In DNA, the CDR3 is TGTGCCAGCAGCCAAATGACAGGGTCGAACTATGGCTACACCTTC. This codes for CASSQMTGSNYGYTF.

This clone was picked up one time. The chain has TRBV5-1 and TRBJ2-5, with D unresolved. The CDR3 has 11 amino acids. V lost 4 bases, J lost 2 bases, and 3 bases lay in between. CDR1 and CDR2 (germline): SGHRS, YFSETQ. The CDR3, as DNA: TGCGCCAGCAGCGTACAAGAGACCCAGTACTTC. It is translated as CASSVQETQYF.

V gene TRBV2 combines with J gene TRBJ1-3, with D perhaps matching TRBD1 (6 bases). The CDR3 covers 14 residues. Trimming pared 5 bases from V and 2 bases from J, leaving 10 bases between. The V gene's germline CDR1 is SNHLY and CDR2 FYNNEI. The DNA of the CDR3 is TGTGCCAGCAGTATAGGGACACCTGGAAACACCATATATTTT. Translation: CASSIGTPGNTIYF.

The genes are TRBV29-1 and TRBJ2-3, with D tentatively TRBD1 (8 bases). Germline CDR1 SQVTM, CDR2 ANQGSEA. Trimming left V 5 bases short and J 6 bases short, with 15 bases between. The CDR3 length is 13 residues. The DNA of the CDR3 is TGCAGCGTTAACAGGGGGGGGTGGGATACGCAGTATTTT. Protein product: CSVNRGGWDTQYF.

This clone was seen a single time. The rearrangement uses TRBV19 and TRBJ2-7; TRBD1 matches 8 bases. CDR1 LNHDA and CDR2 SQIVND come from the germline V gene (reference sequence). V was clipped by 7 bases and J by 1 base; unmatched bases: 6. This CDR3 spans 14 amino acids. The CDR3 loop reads CASTSRTGSYEQYF. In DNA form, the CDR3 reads TGTGCCAGTACGTCCAGGACAGGGTCCTACGAGCAGTACTTC.

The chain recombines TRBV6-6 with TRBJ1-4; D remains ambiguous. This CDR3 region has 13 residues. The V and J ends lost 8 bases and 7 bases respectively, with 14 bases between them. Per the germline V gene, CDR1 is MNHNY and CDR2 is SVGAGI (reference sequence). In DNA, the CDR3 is TGTGCCAGCCGTCTAGGGAGTCCTGAAAAACTGTTTTTT. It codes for CASRLGSPEKLFF.

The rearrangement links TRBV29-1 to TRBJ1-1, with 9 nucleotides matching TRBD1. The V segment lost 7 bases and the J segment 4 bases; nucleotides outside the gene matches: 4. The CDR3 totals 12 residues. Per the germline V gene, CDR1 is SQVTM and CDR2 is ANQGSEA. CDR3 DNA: TGCAGCGCACAGACAGGGGGCACTGAAGCTTTCTTT. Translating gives CSAQTGGTEAFF. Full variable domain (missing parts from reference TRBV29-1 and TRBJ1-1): SAVISQKPSRDICQRGTSLTIQCQVDSQVTMMFWYRQQPGQSLTLIATANQGSEATYESGFVIDKFPISRPNLTFSTLTVSNMSPEDSSIYLCSAQTGGTEAFFGQGTRLTVV.

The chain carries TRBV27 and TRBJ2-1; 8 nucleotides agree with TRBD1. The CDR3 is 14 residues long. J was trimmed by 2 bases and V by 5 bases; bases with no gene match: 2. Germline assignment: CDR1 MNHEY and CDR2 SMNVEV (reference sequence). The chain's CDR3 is CASSPRGPYNEQFF. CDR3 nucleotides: TGTGCCAGCAGTCCCAGGGGGCCCTACAATGAGCAGTTCTTC.

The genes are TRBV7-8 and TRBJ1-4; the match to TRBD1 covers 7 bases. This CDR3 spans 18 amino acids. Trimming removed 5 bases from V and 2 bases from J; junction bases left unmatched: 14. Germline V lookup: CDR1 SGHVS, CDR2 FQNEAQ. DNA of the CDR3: TGTGCCAGCAGCAAGACAGGGCGGTTTTCGGGCACTAATGAAAAACTGTTTTTT. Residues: CASSKTGRFSGTNEKLFF.

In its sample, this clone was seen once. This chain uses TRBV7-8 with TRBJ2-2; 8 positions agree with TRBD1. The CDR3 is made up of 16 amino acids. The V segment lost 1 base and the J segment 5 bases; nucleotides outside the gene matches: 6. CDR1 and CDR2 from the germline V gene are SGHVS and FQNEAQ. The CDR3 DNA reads TGTGCCAGCAGCTTAGGGCGCGGACAGGGTACCGGGGAGCTGTTTTTT. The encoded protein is CASSLGRGQGTGELFF.

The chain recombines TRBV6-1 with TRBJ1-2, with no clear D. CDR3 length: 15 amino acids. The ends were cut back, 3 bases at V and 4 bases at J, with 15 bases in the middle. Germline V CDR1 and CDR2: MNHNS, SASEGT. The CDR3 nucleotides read TGTGCCAGCAGTGATCGAATTAGTAGTCCCTATGGCTACACCTTC. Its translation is CASSDRISSPYGYTF.

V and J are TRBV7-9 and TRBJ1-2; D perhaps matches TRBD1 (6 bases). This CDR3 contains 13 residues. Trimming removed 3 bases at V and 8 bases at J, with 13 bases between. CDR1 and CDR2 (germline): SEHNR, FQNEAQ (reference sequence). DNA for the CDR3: TGTGCCAGCAGCTTTCAGGGGCCCAGAGGCTACACCTTC. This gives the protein CASSFQGPRGYTF. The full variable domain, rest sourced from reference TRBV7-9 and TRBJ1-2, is DTGVSQNPRHKITKRGQNVTFRCDPISEHNRLYWYRQTLGQGPEFLTYFQNEAQLEKSRLLSDRFSAERPKGSFSTLEIQRTEQGDSAMYLCASSFQGPRGYTFGSGTRLTVV.

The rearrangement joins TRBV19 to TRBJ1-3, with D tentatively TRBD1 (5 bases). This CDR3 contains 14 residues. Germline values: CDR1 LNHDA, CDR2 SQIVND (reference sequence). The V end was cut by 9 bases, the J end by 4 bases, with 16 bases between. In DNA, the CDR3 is TGTGCCAGCGAGCAGGGCGCCATCGGAAACACCATATATTTT. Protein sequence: CASEQGAIGNTIYF.

The DNA for the CDR3 is TGTGCCACCAGGCGGAGCGGGGGGACAGGAAACAATGAGCAGTTCTTC. Translation: CATRRSGGTGNNEQFF. V gene TRBV24-1 combines with J gene TRBJ2-1; tentative D call: TRBD2 (9 bases). V lost 7 bases, J lost 5 bases, and 20 bases lay in between. Looked up from germline, CDR1 is KGHDR and CDR2 is SFDVKD. The CDR3 length is 16 residues.

CDR3 in DNA: TGTGCCAGTAGTGGGGGCCGGTTGGGGGCTTTGGGCAATCAGCCCCAGCATTTT. It codes for CASSGGRLGALGNQPQHF. This chain links TRBV19 with TRBJ1-5; TRBD1 is a possible D gene (6 bases). Per germline, CDR1 LNHDA and CDR2 SQIVND (reference sequence). This CDR3 comprises 18 residues. With 5 bases removed from V and 2 bases from J, the gap between germline ends came to 22 bases.

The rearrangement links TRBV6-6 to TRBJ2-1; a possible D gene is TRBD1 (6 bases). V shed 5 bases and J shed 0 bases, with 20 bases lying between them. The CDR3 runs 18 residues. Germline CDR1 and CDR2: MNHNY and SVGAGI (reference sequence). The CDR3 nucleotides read TGTGCCAGCAGTCCCCCCAGGGGCGCCTCACTCTCCTACAATGAGCAGTTCTTC. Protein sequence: CASSPPRGASLSYNEQFF.

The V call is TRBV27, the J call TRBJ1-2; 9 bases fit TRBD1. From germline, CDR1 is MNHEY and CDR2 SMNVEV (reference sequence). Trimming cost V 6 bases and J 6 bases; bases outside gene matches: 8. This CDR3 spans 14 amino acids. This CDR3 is CASSPGTGSNGYTF. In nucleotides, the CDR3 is TGTGCCAGCAGCCCCGGGACAGGGTCAAATGGCTACACCTTC.

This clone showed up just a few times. CDR3 sequence: CASSTSTDTQYF. DNA for the CDR3: TGTGCCAGCAGCACATCCACAGATACGCAGTATTTT. The rearrangement uses TRBV11-2 and TRBJ2-3; D unclear. CDR1 is SGHAT and CDR2 is FQNNGV in the germline V gene. There are 12 residues in the CDR3. V was pared by 5 bases and J by 2 bases, with 5 bases between. The full variable domain, in which reference TRBV11-2 and TRBJ2-3 provide the parts outside the CDR3, is EAGVAQSPRYKIIEKRQSVAFWCNPISGHATLYWYQQILGQGPKLLIQFQNNGVVDDSQLPKDRFSAERLKGVDSTLKIQPAKLEDSAVYLCASSTSTDTQYFGPGTRLTVL.

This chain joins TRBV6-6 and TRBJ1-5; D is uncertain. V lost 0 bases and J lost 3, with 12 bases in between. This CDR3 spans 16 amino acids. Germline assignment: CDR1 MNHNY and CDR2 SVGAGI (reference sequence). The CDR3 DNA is TGTGCCAGCAGTTACTCGCAAGGACGGGACAATCAGCCCCAGCATTTT. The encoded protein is CASSYSQGRDNQPQHF.

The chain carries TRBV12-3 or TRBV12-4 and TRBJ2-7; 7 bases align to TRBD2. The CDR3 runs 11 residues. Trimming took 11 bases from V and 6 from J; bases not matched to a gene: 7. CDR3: CAAGEGVEQYF. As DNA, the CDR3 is TGTGCCGCGGGGGAGGGCGTCGAGCAGTACTTC.

CDR3 sequence reads: CASSLGLAGGRYEQYF. The DNA of the CDR3 is TGTGCCAGCAGCCTGGGACTAGCGGGGGGCCGCTACGAGCAGTACTTC. The chain links TRBV5-8 to TRBJ2-7; TRBD2 matches at 15 bases. Germline-derived CDR1 and CDR2 are SGHTS and YDEGEE. The junction had 5 bases not matched to a gene; V was cut back by 4 bases and J by 3 bases. The CDR3 extends over 16 amino acids.

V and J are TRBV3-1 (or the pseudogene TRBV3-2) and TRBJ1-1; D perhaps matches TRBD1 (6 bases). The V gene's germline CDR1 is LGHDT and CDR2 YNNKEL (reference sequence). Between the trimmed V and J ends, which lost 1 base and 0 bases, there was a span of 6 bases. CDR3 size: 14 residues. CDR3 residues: CASSQAGVNTEAFF. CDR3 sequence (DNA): TGTGCCAGCAGCCAAGCAGGGGTGAACACTGAAGCTTTCTTT.

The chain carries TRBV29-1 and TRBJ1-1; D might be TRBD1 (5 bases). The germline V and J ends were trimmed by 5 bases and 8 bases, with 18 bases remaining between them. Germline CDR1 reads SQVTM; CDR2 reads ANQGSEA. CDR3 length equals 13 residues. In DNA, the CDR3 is TGCAGCGTTCAAAAAGGTCAGGGCTCAGAAGCTTTCTTT. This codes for CSVQKGQGSEAFF.

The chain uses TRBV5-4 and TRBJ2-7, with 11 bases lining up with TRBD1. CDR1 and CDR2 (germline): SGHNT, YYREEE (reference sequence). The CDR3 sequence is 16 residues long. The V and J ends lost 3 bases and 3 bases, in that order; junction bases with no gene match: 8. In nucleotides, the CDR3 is TGTGCCAGCAGCTCAGTCGTGGGACAGGGGGTCTACGAGCAGTACTTC. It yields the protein CASSSVVGQGVYEQYF.